The 32 T cell receptor beta chains below come from one sample, sequenced in a study of Ad26.COV2.S vaccination and SARS-CoV-2 variants listed by TCRdb under 2021. Library method: the immunoSEQ multiplex PCR assay. In TCRdb, the immuneACCESS table is reduced to in-frame sequences with V and J assigned. These tables do not hold every clone; where another copy was compared, an unresolved V gene accounts for under half, and the others remain unexplained. The sample table records 360,000 or so clones; around 89% of these occur just once. The ten largest account for 1.5% to 2% of the sample. This sample's treatment or condition label indicates: around 19 received Ad26.COV2.S at low or high dose, single or two shots; five or six received placebo; per-sample allocation not given. Repertoires of vaccine and placebo recipients were sequenced from samples collected on day 63 after the first injection. Sample: peripheral blood, taken in a trial of Ad26.COV2.S vaccine versus placebo. All receptors come from a person aged 18-65 years who received the Ad26.COV2.S COVID-19 vaccine or a placebo.

This clone was detected once. The chain joins TRBV5-8 to TRBJ2-1; 7 bases fit TRBD2. Germline-derived CDR1 and CDR2 are SGHTS and YDEGEE. The junction had 1 base not matched to a gene; V was cut back by 4 bases and J by 3 bases. This CDR3 has 13 amino acids. CDR3 nucleotide sequence: TGTGCCAGCAGCGCGGGAGACTACAATGAGCAGTTCTTC. Translated: CASSAGDYNEQFF.

The V and J genes are TRBV25-1 and TRBJ2-7; D remains ambiguous. V was cut by 4 bases and J by 0 bases, with 4 bases left in between. Germline lookup yields CDR1 MGHDK and CDR2 SYGVNS. The CDR3 covers 12 residues. CDR3 bases: TGTGCCAGCAGTGGGTACTCCTACGAGCAGTACTTC. Translating gives CASSGYSYEQYF.

V is TRBV6-1 and J is TRBJ1-3; D not certain. The CDR3 has 13 residues. Germline V gene data show CDR1 as MNHNS and CDR2 as SASEGT. Trimming removed 1 base from V and 8 bases from J, with 9 bases in between. The CDR3 DNA follows: TGTGCCAGCAGTGAAGGACCGGCTGACACCATATATTTT. It translates to CASSEGPADTIYF.

In its sample, this clone was seen a few times. This specimen includes other DNA sequences encoding the same CDR3. The rearrangement uses TRBV9 and TRBJ2-3; TRBD2 agrees at 12 bases. V trimming: 0 bases; J trimming: 3 bases; junction bases outside the gene matches: 5. The germline gives CDR1 SGDLS, CDR2 YYNGEE. The CDR3 consists of 17 residues. The CDR3 spells CASSVGLAGVGTDTQYF. The CDR3 DNA reads TGTGCCAGCAGCGTAGGACTAGCGGGAGTAGGGACAGATACGCAGTATTTT.

The chain couples TRBV2 to TRBJ1-1, with a tentative D call TRBD1 (6 bases). This CDR3 region has 15 residues. Germline V CDR1 and CDR2: SNHLY, FYNNEI. Trimming cost V 4 bases and J 1 base, with 13 bases left between them. The CDR3 DNA sequence: TGTGCCAGCAGTGCCACCCGACAGGCGAACACTGAAGCTTTCTTT. It translates to CASSATRQANTEAFF. Variable domain in full (rest from reference TRBV2 and TRBJ1-1): EPEVTQTPSHQVTQMGQEVILRCVPISNHLYFYWYRQILGQKVEFLVSFYNNEISEKSEIFDDQFSVERPDGSNFTLKIRSTKLEDSAMYFCASSATRQANTEAFFGQGTRLTVV.

The chain employs TRBV12-3 or TRBV12-4 and TRBJ2-5; D remains unclear. The length of the CDR3 is 12 residues. V was cut by 2 bases and J by 3 bases, with 4 bases left in between. CDR3 coding DNA: TGTGCCAGCAGTTTACTAGAAGAGACCCAGTACTTC. This gives the protein CASSLLEETQYF.

This sequence joins TRBV6-5 and TRBJ2-7, with D possibly being TRBD1 or TRBD2 (6 bases each). The germline V gene has CDR1 MNHEY and CDR2 SVGAGI. The CDR3 runs 14 residues. V was trimmed by 5 bases and J by 4 bases, leaving 15 bases between them. CDR3 residues: CASSPQGSGYEQYF. CDR3 DNA sequence: TGTGCCAGCAGTCCGCAGGGGAGCGGGTACGAGCAGTACTTC.

This clone was counted once. This chain joins TRBV28 and TRBJ2-1; TRBD2 aligns across 8 bases. J lost 9 bases, V lost 7 bases, and 14 bases had no gene match. Germline V CDR1 and CDR2: MDHEN, SYDVKM. This CDR3 has 15 residues. Written as DNA, the CDR3 is TGTGCCAGCACCGCGGGACTAGGTGGGAGGGGTGAGCAGTTCTTC. This sequence encodes CASTAGLGGRGEQFF.

In its sample, this clone was seen once. This sequence joins TRBV7-2 and TRBJ2-7; 15 nucleotides line up with TRBD2. Looked up from germline, CDR1 is SGHTA and CDR2 is FQGNSA. The J segment lost 0 bases and the V segment lost 0 bases, leaving 12 bases of the junction unmatched. The CDR3 covers 21 residues. The CDR3 region has the DNA TGTGCCAGCAGCTTAGCATTTCCGGGACTAGCGGGAGGCCGGAACTCCTACGAGCAGTACTTC. Its protein is CASSLAFPGLAGGRNSYEQYF.

This chain links TRBV3-1 (or the pseudogene TRBV3-2) with TRBJ2-5, with D perhaps matching TRBD2 (5 bases). The germline gives CDR1 LGHDT, CDR2 YNNKEL (reference sequence). V lost 5 bases and J lost 7, with 20 bases in between. The CDR3 loop spans 15 amino acids. The CDR3 loop reads CASSFSGSRVGTQYF. CDR3 nucleotides: TGTGCCAGCAGCTTTTCGGGAAGTAGGGTAGGGACCCAGTACTTC.

The chain employs TRBV5-6 and TRBJ1-6; D not certain. Trimming took 0 bases from V and 7 from J, leaving 5 bases between them. The CDR3 is 13 residues long. Germline lookup yields CDR1 SGHDT and CDR2 YYEEEE. The CDR3 DNA follows: TGTGCCAGCAGCTTGGTCGGGAATTCACCCCTCCACTTT. Protein: CASSLVGNSPLHF. The full variable domain, completed using reference TRBV5-6 and TRBJ1-6, is DAGVTQSPTHLIKTRGQQVTLRCSPKSGHDTVSWYQQALGQGPQFIFQYYEEEERQRGNFPDRFSGHQFPNYSSELNVNALLLGDSALYLCASSLVGNSPLHFGNGTRLTVT.

This chain joins TRBV13 and TRBJ2-3; 14 bases are a match to TRBD2. The CDR3 extends over 21 amino acids. The germline CDR1 and CDR2 sequences are PRHDT and FYEKMQ (reference sequence). With 2 bases clipped from V and 4 bases from J, the junction kept 17 bases outside the gene matches. The CDR3 sequence is CASSLSPGLAGERLRADTQYF. For the CDR3, the DNA is TGTGCCAGCAGCTTATCCCCGGGACTAGCGGGAGAAAGGCTGCGGGCAGATACGCAGTATTTT.

The rearrangement links TRBV10-3 to TRBJ2-5; no reliable D call. The CDR3 length is 15 residues. Germline V CDR1 and CDR2: ENHRY, SYGVKD. V shed 0 bases and J shed 2 bases, with 10 bases lying between them. CDR3 amino acids: CAISESLAAQETQYF. CDR3 DNA sequence: TGTGCCATCAGTGAGTCGCTGGCGGCGCAAGAGACCCAGTACTTC.

The sample holds one count of this clone. The chain recombines TRBV9 with TRBJ2-2; D unresolved. The CDR3 runs to 16 residues. Germline V gives CDR1 SGDLS, CDR2 YYNGEE. The V and J ends lost 7 bases and 6 bases respectively, with 22 bases between them. This CDR3 is CASAKGSRVGAGELFF. CDR3 coding DNA: TGTGCCAGCGCTAAAGGAAGTCGAGTTGGGGCCGGGGAGCTGTTTTTT.

V is TRBV7-3 and J is TRBJ2-1, with a tentative D call TRBD1 (5 bases). The CDR3 consists of 12 residues. Germline V gene lookup returns CDR1 SGHTA and CDR2 FQGTGA. The ends were cut back, 5 bases at V and 9 bases at J, with 11 bases in the middle. Here the CDR3 DNA reads TGTGCCAGCAGCCGTGGGGCCGGTGAGCAGTTCTTC. Translating it yields CASSRGAGEQFF.

This clone showed up just once. This chain links TRBV6-5 with TRBJ2-4; D is uncertain. V was trimmed by 0 bases and J by 3 bases, leaving 9 bases between them. Germline CDR1 MNHEY, CDR2 SVGAGI. The CDR3 spans 15 residues. The CDR3 region has the DNA TGTGCCAGCAGTTACTCCCGCGGCGGCAAAAACATTCAGTACTTC. As protein: CASSYSRGGKNIQYF.

The chain couples TRBV9 to TRBJ1-2; D remains unclear. The CDR3 is 15 amino acids. The V end lost 0 bases, the J end lost 3 bases, and 12 bases lay between the germline ends. Germline V gene sequence: CDR1 SGDLS, CDR2 YYNGEE. The CDR3 region is CASSVDPGPDYGYTF. DNA of the CDR3: TGTGCCAGCAGCGTAGATCCAGGTCCGGACTATGGCTACACCTTC.

This sequence joins TRBV30 and TRBJ1-3; 7 nucleotides match TRBD1. Germline V CDR1 and CDR2: GTSNPN, SVGIG (reference sequence). The CDR3 is made up of 17 amino acids. Germline trimming cut 0 bases from V and 0 bases from J; bases unmatched to any gene: 8. The CDR3 sequence: CAWSVPDRVSSGNTIYF. The CDR3 DNA reads as TGTGCCTGGAGTGTACCCGACAGGGTGAGCTCTGGAAACACCATATATTTT.

This chain joins TRBV21-1 and TRBJ2-7. TRBV21-1 is given as a pseudogene. The CDR3 is made up of 10 amino acids. This CDR3 reads CASSNSEQYF. The CDR3 DNA sequence: TGTGCCAGCAGCAATTCCGAGCAGTACTTC.

The gene calls are TRBV13 and TRBJ2-1, with unresolved D. Germline CDR1 is PRHDT and CDR2 is FYEKMQ (reference sequence). Trimming removed 0 bases from V and 5 bases from J, with 8 bases in between. The CDR3 loop spans 14 amino acids. CDR3 protein: CASSLGKGNNEQFF. The CDR3 bases are TGTGCCAGCAGCTTAGGCAAGGGCAACAATGAGCAGTTCTTC. Full variable domain (missing parts from reference TRBV13 and TRBJ2-1): AAGVIQSPRHLIKEKRETATLKCYPIPRHDTVYWYQQGPGQDPQFLISFYEKMQSDKGSIPDRFSAQQFSDYHSELNMSSLELGDSALYFCASSLGKGNNEQFFGPGTRLTVL.

The gene calls are TRBV18 and TRBJ2-6; 8 bases are a match to TRBD1. Unmatched junction bases numbered 6, after V lost 3 bases and J lost 2 bases. From germline, CDR1 is KGHSH and CDR2 LQKENI. The CDR3 loop spans 17 amino acids. CDR3 in amino acids: CASSPFSGGTGANVLTF. The CDR3 nucleotides read TGTGCCAGCTCACCTTTTTCAGGGGGCACTGGGGCCAACGTCCTGACTTTC.

This clone occurred once. The V gene is TRBV7-9, the J gene TRBJ2-3, with 9 bases identical to TRBD1. From germline, CDR1 is SEHNR and CDR2 FQNEAQ (reference sequence). The CDR3 is 14 residues long. With 3 bases clipped from V and 5 bases from J, the junction kept 3 bases outside the gene matches. The CDR3 loop is CASSLGQGRDTQYF. The DNA of the CDR3 is TGTGCCAGCAGCTTGGGACAGGGCCGAGATACGCAGTATTTT.

This chain connects TRBV9 to TRBJ2-7; 7 bases match TRBD2. CDR3 length equals 16 residues. Germline values: CDR1 SGDLS, CDR2 YYNGEE. With 0 bases clipped from V and 6 bases from J, the junction kept 12 bases outside the gene matches. The CDR3 DNA sequence: TGTGCCAGCAGCGTAGCTGGGACTAACCCCGTCGCCGAGCAGTACTTC. Protein: CASSVAGTNPVAEQYF.

V gene TRBV28 combines with J gene TRBJ1-6, with a tentative D call TRBD1 (5 bases). This CDR3 region has 15 residues. Trimming took 3 bases from V and 10 from J, leaving 16 bases between them. The germline V gene has CDR1 MDHEN and CDR2 SYDVKM. CDR3 residues: CASSLRGRVKSPLHF. The CDR3 DNA sequence: TGTGCCAGCAGTTTGAGGGGCAGGGTGAAATCACCCCTCCACTTT.

With respect to this clone: This sample also contains other DNA sequences that code for the same CDR3. CDR3 in amino acids: CASSLGGSGTYEQYF. The CDR3 coding sequence is TGTGCCAGCAGCTTAGGTGGTAGCGGGACCTACGAGCAGTACTTC. This chain connects TRBV7-2 to TRBJ2-7; 8 nucleotides line up with TRBD2. This CDR3 contains 15 residues. The germline CDR1 and CDR2 sequences are SGHTA and FQGNSA. J gave up 2 bases and V 1 base, and 4 bases lay outside the gene matches.

This chain uses TRBV5-6 with TRBJ2-7; 7 bases map to TRBD1. This CDR3 has 14 amino acids. Trimming cost V 2 bases and J 2 bases; bases outside gene matches: 4. CDR1 is SGHDT and CDR2 is YYEEEE in the germline V gene. The CDR3 loop is CASSFYRGPYEQYF. The CDR3 DNA reads TGTGCCAGCAGCTTCTACAGGGGACCCTACGAGCAGTACTTC.

V and J are TRBV28 and TRBJ2-5, with 11 bases aligning to TRBD2. CDR1 MDHEN and CDR2 SYDVKM come from the germline V gene. The junction had 13 bases not matched to a gene; V was cut back by 5 bases and J by 5 bases. The CDR3 loop spans 17 amino acids. The CDR3 bases are TGTGCCAGCAGTAAGGGACTAGCGGCCGTCCGTAGGGAGACCCAGTACTTC. This sequence encodes CASSKGLAAVRRETQYF.

The chain links TRBV11-2 to TRBJ1-3; 8 bases agree with TRBD1. This CDR3 contains 15 residues. The germline CDR1 and CDR2 sequences are SGHAT and FQNNGV. J was trimmed by 0 bases and V by 5 bases; bases with no gene match: 3. CDR3 sequence reads: CASSRDRLSGNTIYF. The CDR3, as DNA: TGTGCCAGCAGCCGGGACAGGCTCTCTGGAAACACCATATATTTT.

This CDR3 is CASSLGTANYEQYF. As DNA, the CDR3 is TGTGCCAGCAGCCTAGGGACCGCTAACTACGAGCAGTACTTC. The chain links TRBV7-9 to TRBJ2-7; D may match TRBD1 or TRBD2 (5 bases each). Germline CDR1 is SEHNR and CDR2 is FQNEAQ (reference sequence). V was shortened by 5 bases and J by 3 bases, with 14 bases between the two germline ends. This CDR3 region has 14 residues.

There are a few counts of this clone. V usage is TRBV7-2 and J usage is TRBJ2-1; TRBD2 aligns across 7 bases. Germline CDR1 SGHTA, CDR2 FQGNSA. CDR3 size: 17 residues. V was pared by 4 bases and J by 5 bases, with 14 bases of the junction left unmatched. As DNA, the CDR3 is TGTGCCAGCAGCTCCCCCGCCGGGCTAGCGGTTCACAATGAGCAGTTCTTC. Its translation: CASSSPAGLAVHNEQFF.

V gene TRBV28 combines with J gene TRBJ2-6; 7 nucleotides align to TRBD2. The germline V gene has CDR1 MDHEN and CDR2 SYDVKM. The CDR3 contains 19 residues. V shed 3 bases, J shed 0 bases, and the junction held 11 bases outside the gene matches. The CDR3 loop reads CASSFSGAGVRSGANVLTF. As DNA, the CDR3 is TGTGCCAGCAGTTTCAGCGGGGCCGGGGTTCGCTCTGGGGCCAACGTCCTGACTTTC.

V gene TRBV7-2 combines with J gene TRBJ2-2, with D tentatively TRBD2 (5 bases). This CDR3 region has 13 residues. With 7 bases removed from V and 5 bases from J, the gap between germline ends came to 11 bases. Germline CDR1 is SGHTA and CDR2 is FQGNSA. CDR3 nucleotide sequence: TGTGCCAGCACCTTCACGGGGACCGGGGAGCTGTTTTTT. It encodes CASTFTGTGELFF.